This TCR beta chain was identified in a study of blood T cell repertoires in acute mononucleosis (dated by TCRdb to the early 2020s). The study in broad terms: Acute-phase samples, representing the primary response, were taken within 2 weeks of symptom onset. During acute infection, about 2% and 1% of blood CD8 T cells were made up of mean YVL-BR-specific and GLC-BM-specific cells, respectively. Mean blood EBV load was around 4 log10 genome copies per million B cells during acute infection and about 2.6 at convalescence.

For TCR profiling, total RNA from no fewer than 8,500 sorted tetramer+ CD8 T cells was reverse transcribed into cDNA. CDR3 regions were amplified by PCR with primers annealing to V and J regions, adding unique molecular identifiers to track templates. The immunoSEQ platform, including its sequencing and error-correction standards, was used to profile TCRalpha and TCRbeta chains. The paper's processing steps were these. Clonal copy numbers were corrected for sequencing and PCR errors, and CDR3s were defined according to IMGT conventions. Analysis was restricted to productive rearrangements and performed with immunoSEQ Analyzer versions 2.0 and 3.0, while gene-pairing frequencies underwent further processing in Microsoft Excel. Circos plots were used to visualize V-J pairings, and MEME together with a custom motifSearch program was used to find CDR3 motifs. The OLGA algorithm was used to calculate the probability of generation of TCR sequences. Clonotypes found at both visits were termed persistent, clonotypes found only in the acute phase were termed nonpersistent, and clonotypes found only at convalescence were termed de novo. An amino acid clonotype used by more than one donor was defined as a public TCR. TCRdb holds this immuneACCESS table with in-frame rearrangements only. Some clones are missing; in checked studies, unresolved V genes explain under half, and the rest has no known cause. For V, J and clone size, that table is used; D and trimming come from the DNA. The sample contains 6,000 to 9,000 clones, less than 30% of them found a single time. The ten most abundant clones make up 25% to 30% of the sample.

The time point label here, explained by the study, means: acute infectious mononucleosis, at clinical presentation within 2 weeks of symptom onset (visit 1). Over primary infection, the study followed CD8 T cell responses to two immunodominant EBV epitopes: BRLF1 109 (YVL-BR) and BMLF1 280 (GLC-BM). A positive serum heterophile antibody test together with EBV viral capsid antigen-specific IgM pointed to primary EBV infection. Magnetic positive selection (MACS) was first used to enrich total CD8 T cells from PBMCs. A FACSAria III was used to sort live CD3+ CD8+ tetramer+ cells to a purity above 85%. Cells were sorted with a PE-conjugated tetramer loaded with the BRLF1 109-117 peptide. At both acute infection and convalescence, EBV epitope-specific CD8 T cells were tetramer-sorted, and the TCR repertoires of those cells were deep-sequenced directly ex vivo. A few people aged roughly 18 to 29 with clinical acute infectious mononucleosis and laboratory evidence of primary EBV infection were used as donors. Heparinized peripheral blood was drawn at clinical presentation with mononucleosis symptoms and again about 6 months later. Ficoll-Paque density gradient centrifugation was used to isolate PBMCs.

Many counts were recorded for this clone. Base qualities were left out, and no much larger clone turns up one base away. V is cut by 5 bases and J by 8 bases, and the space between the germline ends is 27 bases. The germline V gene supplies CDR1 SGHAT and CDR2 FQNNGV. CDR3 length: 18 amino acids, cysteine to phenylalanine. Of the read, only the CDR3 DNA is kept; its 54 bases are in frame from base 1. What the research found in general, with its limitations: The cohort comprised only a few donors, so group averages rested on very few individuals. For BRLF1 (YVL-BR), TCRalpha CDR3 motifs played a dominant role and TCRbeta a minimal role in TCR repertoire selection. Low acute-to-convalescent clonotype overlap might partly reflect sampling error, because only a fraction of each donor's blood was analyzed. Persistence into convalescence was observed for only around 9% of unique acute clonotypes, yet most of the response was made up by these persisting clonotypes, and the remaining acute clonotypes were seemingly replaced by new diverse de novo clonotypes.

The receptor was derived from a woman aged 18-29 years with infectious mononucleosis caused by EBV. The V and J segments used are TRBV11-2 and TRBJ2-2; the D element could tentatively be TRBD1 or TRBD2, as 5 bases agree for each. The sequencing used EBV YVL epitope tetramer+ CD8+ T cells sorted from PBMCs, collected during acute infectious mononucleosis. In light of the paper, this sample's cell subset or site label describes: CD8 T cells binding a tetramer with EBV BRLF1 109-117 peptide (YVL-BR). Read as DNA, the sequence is TGTGCCAGCAGCCCCCTTGTTGGTACGGGACCAACGAGTGGGGAGCTGTTTTTT. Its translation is CASSPLVGTGPTSGELFF.